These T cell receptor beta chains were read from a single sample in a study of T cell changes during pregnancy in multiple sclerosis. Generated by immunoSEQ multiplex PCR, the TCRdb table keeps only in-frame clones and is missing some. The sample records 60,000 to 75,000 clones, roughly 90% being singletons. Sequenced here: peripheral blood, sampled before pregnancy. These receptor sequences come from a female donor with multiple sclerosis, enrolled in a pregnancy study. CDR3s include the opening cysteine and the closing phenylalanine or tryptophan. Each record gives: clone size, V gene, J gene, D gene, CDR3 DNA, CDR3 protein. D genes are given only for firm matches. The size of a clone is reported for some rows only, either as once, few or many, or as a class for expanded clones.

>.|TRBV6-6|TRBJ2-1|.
TGTGCCAGCAACAGACCTTTTACTTCCTACAATGAGCAGTTCTTC
CASNRPFTSYNEQFF
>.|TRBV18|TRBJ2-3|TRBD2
TGTGCCAGCTCACCGGTTTGGGTGACTAGCGGCGCAGATACGCAGTATTTT
CASSPVWVTSGADTQYF
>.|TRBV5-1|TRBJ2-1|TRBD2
TGCGCCAGCAGCACATCGAGGGTAGCGGGGGGGAATTACAATGAGCAGTTCTTC
CASSTSRVAGGNYNEQFF
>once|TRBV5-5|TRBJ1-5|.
TGTGCCAGCAGCTTGGAGGCGGGGACGCCCCAGCATTTT
CASSLEAGTPQHF
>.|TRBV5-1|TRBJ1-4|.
TGCGCCAGCAGCCCGATGACAGGCGGAGATTATGAAAAACTGTTTTTT
CASSPMTGGDYEKLFF
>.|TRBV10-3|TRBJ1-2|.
TGTGCCATCAGTGAGTCCGATACGGGTGGTCGCTACACCTTC
CAISESDTGGRYTF
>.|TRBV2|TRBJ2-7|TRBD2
TGTGGCACAGCGGGGCAGCAATCCTACGAGCAGTACTTC
CGTAGQQSYEQYF
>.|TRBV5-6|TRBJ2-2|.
TGTGCCACCACCGGGACATCCTCGAACACCGGGGAGCTGTTTTTT
CATTGTSSNTGELFF
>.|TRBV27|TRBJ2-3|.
TGTGCCAGCAGTTTATCCGCTCCCGGAGATACGCAGTATTTT
CASSLSAPGDTQYF
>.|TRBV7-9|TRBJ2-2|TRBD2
TGTGCCAGCAGCTTGGCTAGCGGGGGTGAGGCCGGGGAGCTGTTTTTT
CASSLASGGEAGELFF
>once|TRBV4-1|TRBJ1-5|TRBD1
TGCGCCAGCAGCCAAGCTTATGGAGGACAGGGGTCTTATAGCAATCAGCCCCAGCATTTT
CASSQAYGGQGSYSNQPQHF
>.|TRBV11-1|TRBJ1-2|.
TGTGCCAGCAGCCCCCGTGCGCACTCTGACTATGGCTACACCTTC
CASSPRAHSDYGYTF
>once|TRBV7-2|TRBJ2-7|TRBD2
TGTGCCAGCAGCCGACTCGCGGGGGATTACTACGAGCAGTACTTC
CASSRLAGDYYEQYF
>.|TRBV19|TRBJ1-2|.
TGTGCCAGTAGTATGTCTCAGGGCCACTATGGCTACACCTTC
CASSMSQGHYGYTF
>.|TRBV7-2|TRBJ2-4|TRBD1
TGTGCCAGCAGCTCTGGACAGGGCGTGGACATTCAGTACTTC
CASSSGQGVDIQYF
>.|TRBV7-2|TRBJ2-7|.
TGTGCCAGCAGCTTGGGACAATACTACGAGCAGTACTTC
CASSLGQYYEQYF
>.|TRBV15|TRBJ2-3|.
TGTGCCACCAGCAGAGATTCTGACAGTACAGATACGCAGTATTTT
CATSRDSDSTDTQYF
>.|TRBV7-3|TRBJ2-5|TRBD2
TGTGCCAGCAGCCCTGCGGGGGGACCACTTCAAGAGACCCAGTACTTC
CASSPAGGPLQETQYF
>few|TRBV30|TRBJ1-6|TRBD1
TGTGCCTGGAGGGGGACAGTCAATTCACCCCTCCACTTT
CAWRGTVNSPLHF
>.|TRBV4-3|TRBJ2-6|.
TGCGCCAGCGGTCCTAGTACCTCTGGGGCCAACGTCCTGACTTTC
CASGPSTSGANVLTF
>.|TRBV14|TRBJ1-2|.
TGTGCCAGCAGCCAAGAAGTATGGCCAGGGTCGGATGGCTACACCTTC
CASSQEVWPGSDGYTF
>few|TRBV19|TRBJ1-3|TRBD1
TGTGCCAGTGGACAGGGGGGAGGAAACACCATATATTTT
CASGQGGGNTIYF
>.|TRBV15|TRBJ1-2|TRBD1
TGTGCCACCAGCACCCGAACGACAGGGGTCGGCTACACCTTC
CATSTRTTGVGYTF
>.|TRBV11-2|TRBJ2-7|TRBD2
TGTGCCAGCAGCCGGGAGGTAGTCTCCTACGAGCAGTACTTC
CASSREVVSYEQYF
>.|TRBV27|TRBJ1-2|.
TGTGCCAGCAGTGTCCAGGGGAGCGTCTACACCTTC
CASSVQGSVYTF
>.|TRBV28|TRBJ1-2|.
TGTGCCAGCGGGTCCCTTAGGGACATATACTATGGCTACACCTTC
CASGSLRDIYYGYTF
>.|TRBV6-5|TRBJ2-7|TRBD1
TGTGCCAGCAGTTACTCGACAGGGACCTACGAGCAGTACTTC
CASSYSTGTYEQYF
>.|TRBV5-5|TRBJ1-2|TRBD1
TGTGCCAGCAGCTCGCTTAGGGACAGCGGATATGGCTACACCTTC
CASSSLRDSGYGYTF
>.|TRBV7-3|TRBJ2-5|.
TGTGCCAGCAGCTTAACGGGCCGGATCCAAGAGACCCAGTACTTC
CASSLTGRIQETQYF
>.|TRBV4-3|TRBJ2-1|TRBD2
TGCGCCAGCAGCCACCGACTAGCGGGGATCTACAATGAGCAGTTCTTC
CASSHRLAGIYNEQFF
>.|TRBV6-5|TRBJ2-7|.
TGTGCCAGCAGTATCACAGGGTCTAAAGTTTACGAGCAGTACTTC
CASSITGSKVYEQYF
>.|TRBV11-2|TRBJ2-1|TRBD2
TGTGCCAGCAGCTTAGCTACGGGACTAGCGGGGGGCCTTCCCGCTGAGCAGTTCTTC
CASSLATGLAGGLPAEQFF
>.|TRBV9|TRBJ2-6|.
TGTGCCAGCAGCGTTGGAGTTTACGGGGCCAACGTCCTGACTTTC
CASSVGVYGANVLTF
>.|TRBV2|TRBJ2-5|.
TGTGCCAGCAGTCCGCGGGTAACAAAACTCCAAGAGACCCAGTACTTC
CASSPRVTKLQETQYF
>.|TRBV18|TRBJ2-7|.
TGTGCCAGCTCACCACCGGGGGGGCTCAACGAGCAGTACTTC
CASSPPGGLNEQYF
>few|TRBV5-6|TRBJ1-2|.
TGTGCCAGCAGCTTGGGATCGGAGGGGAATGGCTACACCTTC
CASSLGSEGNGYTF
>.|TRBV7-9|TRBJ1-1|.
TGTGCCAGCAGCTTAGTCCCGGACAGCTCCACTGAAGCTTTCTTT
CASSLVPDSSTEAFF
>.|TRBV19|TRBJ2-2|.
TGTGCCAGTAGTATAGATCAGGTTACAGGGCGCACCGGGGAGCTGTTTTTT
CASSIDQVTGRTGELFF
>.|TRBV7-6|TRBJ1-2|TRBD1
TGTGCCAGCAGCTTCGCCGGACAGGGAGGAAACTATGGCTACACCTTC
CASSFAGQGGNYGYTF